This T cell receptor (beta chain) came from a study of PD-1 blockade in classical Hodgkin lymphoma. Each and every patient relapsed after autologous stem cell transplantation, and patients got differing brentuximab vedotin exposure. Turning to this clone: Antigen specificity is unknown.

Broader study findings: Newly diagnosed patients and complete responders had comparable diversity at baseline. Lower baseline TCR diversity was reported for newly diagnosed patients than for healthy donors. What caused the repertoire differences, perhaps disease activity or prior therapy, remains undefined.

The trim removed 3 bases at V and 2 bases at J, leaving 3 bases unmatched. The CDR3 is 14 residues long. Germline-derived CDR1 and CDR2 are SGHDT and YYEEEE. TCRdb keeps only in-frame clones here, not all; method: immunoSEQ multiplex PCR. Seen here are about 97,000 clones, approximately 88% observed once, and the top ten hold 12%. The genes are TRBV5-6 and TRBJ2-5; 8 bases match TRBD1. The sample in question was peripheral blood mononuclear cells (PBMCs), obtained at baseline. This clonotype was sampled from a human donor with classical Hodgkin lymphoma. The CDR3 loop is CASSWTGRQETQYF. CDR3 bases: TGTGCCAGCAGCTGGACAGGGCGGCAAGAGACCCAGTACTTC.